The 27 T cell receptor beta chains in this list originate from one sample, sequenced in a study of control samples from healthy donors and cancer patients. The protocol was immunoSEQ multiplex PCR, while the TCRdb copy is restricted to in-frame clones and leaves out a portion. This table holds approximately 120,000 clones, roughly nine tenths found once. Sequenced input: blood. The receptors originated from a man aged 18 to 30 in good health.

The rearrangement links TRBV7-2 to TRBJ1-6; perhaps TRBD1 as D (5 bases). Germline V CDR1 and CDR2: SGHTA, FQGNSA. The CDR3 is made up of 16 amino acids. V gave up 2 bases and J gave up 8 bases, with 16 bases separating them. CDR3 sequence: CASSLQAGLKDSPLHF. CDR3 DNA sequence: TGTGCCAGCAGCTTACAGGCAGGGCTAAAGGATTCACCCCTCCACTTT.

V usage is TRBV7-3 and J usage is TRBJ2-2; 12 nucleotides align to TRBD1. Per the germline V gene, CDR1 is SGHTA and CDR2 is FQGTGA. The length of the CDR3 is 16 residues. V shed 5 bases and J 6 bases; nucleotides not matched to a gene: 7. CDR3 protein: CASSRFGTGGPGELFF. The CDR3 DNA reads TGTGCCAGCAGCAGATTCGGGACAGGGGGCCCCGGGGAGCTGTTTTTT.

The chain is built from TRBV4-2 and TRBJ2-7; possibly TRBD1 or TRBD2 for D (5 bases each). Looked up from germline, CDR1 is LGHNA and CDR2 is YNFKEQ. V lost 2 bases to trimming and J lost 12 bases, with 29 bases between them. This CDR3 contains 17 residues. DNA of the CDR3: TGTGCCAGCAGCCAATACATTCCGGGACCAGCCGCGTCCGTTCTGTACTTC. Protein product: CASSQYIPGPAASVLYF.

The V call is TRBV6-5, the J call TRBJ1-2, with D tentatively TRBD1 (5 bases). Germline CDR1 reads MNHEY; CDR2 reads SVGAGI. The germline V and J ends were trimmed by 7 bases and 2 bases, with 17 bases remaining between them. The CDR3 length is 15 residues. The CDR3 region has the DNA TGTGCCAGCACCTCTCCGGGACGCAAAAACTATGGCTACACCTTC. Translated, it gives CASTSPGRKNYGYTF.

The chain uses TRBV7-9 and TRBJ2-2, with TRBD2 as a possible D gene (6 bases). The CDR3 is 15 amino acids. Germline V gene lookup returns CDR1 SEHNR and CDR2 FQNEAQ (reference sequence). V gave up 8 bases and J gave up 4 bases, with 17 bases separating them. CDR3 protein: CASGAEGTATGELFF. In DNA form, the CDR3 reads TGTGCCAGCGGGGCGGAGGGAACCGCCACCGGGGAGCTGTTTTTT.

The V call is TRBV7-3, the J call TRBJ1-6; possible D gene TRBD1, 6 bases. The CDR3 covers 15 residues. Trimming stripped 4 bases from V and 6 bases from J, with 13 bases between. Germline V CDR1 and CDR2: SGHTA, FQGTGA. The CDR3 region has the DNA TGTGCCAGCAGCTCCCAAGGGGGGCTTAATTCACCCCTCCACTTT. This gives the protein CASSSQGGLNSPLHF.

V gene TRBV24-1 combines with J gene TRBJ2-3, with D unresolved. The V gene lost 1 base and the J gene lost 7 bases, with 2 bases spanning the gap. This CDR3 has 11 residues. Germline assignment: CDR1 KGHDR and CDR2 SFDVKD. CDR3 sequence (DNA): TGTGCCACCAGTGATTTAAATACGCAGTATTTT. The encoded protein is CATSDLNTQYF.

The chain combines TRBV15 with TRBJ2-7; D unclear. Trimming removed 3 bases from V and 0 bases from J, with 6 bases in between. The CDR3 is 13 amino acids. CDR1 is LNHNV, CDR2 YYDKDF, per germline (reference sequence). CDR3 coding DNA: TGTGCCACCAGCAGGGACCCCTCCTACGAGCAGTACTTC. It specifies CATSRDPSYEQYF.

This clone was observed a single time. The CDR3: CASSQKDSSGYTF. Here the CDR3 DNA reads TGTGCCAGCAGCCAGAAGGACAGTAGTGGCTACACCTTC. The chain employs TRBV7-9 and TRBJ1-2; possible D gene TRBD1, 6 bases. The CDR3 contains 13 residues. Germline V gene lookup returns CDR1 SEHNR and CDR2 FQNEAQ (reference sequence). V was cut by 5 bases and J by 7 bases, with 14 bases left in between.

J is TRBJ1-1 and V is TRBV25-1; possible D gene TRBD1, 5 bases. Germline lookup yields CDR1 MGHDK and CDR2 SYGVNS. The CDR3 spans 15 residues. Trimming left V 1 base short and J 1 base short, with 10 bases between. The CDR3 bases are TGTGCCAGCAGTGAATTCGGGGGACCGAACACTGAAGCTTTCTTT. Translating it yields CASSEFGGPNTEAFF.

V and J are TRBV21-1 and TRBJ2-3; the D segment call TRBD2 is taken from the table without a DNA check. TRBV21-1 is labeled a pseudogene. This CDR3 is 19 amino acids long. CDR3 sequence (DNA): TGTGCCAGCAGCAAACTAGTCGGGAGGCCAAAAACGTGGACAGATACGCAGTATTTT. It codes for CASSKLVGRPKTWTDTQYF.

CDR3 residues: CASKESSGNTIYF. Written as DNA, the CDR3 is TGTGCCAGCAAGGAGTCCTCTGGAAACACCATATATTTT. The rearrangement uses TRBV6-5 and TRBJ1-3, with D unresolved. Germline assignment: CDR1 MNHEY and CDR2 SVGAGI. Trimming took off 7 bases at V and 0 bases at J, with 7 bases between the two ends. The CDR3 totals 13 residues.

This chain connects TRBV9 to TRBJ2-2; D is possibly TRBD1 (5 bases). The germline gives CDR1 SGDLS, CDR2 YYNGEE. Trimming left V 9 bases short and J 1 base short, with 10 bases between. The CDR3 has 13 residues. For the CDR3, the DNA is TGTGCCACCTCGACAGAGAACACCGGGGAGCTGTTTTTT. Residues: CATSTENTGELFF.

A note on this clone: The junction departs from the called germline gene at one end, perhaps through a read error. Other DNA sequences in this specimen translate into the identical CDR3. The rearrangement joins TRBV30 to TRBJ2-7, with D perhaps TRBD1 (6 bases). In germline, CDR1 is GTSNPN, CDR2 SVGIG (reference sequence). This CDR3 has 11 amino acids. CDR3 region: CAWSGMTGPSF. The CDR3, as DNA: TGTGCCTGGAGTGGAATGACAGGCCCTAGCTTC.

V and J are TRBV27 and TRBJ2-3, with 10 bases that match TRBD2. Germline CDR1 and CDR2: MNHEY and SMNVEV (reference sequence). The CDR3 covers 18 residues. J was trimmed by 1 base and V by 6 bases; bases with no gene match: 13. This CDR3 reads CASSFTRRTSGGTDTQYF. CDR3 DNA sequence: TGTGCCAGCAGCTTTACACGAAGGACTAGCGGAGGCACAGATACGCAGTATTTT.

This chain uses TRBV30 with TRBJ2-7, with 8 bases identical to TRBD1. J gave up 2 bases and V 3 bases, and 6 bases lay outside the gene matches. The CDR3 has 14 residues. In germline, CDR1 is GTSNPN, CDR2 SVGIG (reference sequence). The CDR3 coding sequence is TGTGCCTGGAGCCGTCGGGGACAGGCCTACGAGCAGTACTTC. Translating gives CAWSRRGQAYEQYF.

Note on this clone: Germline is not matched at one junction end, which may reflect a read error. This sample also contains other DNA sequences that code for the same CDR3. The chain has TRBV6-4 and TRBJ2-2; D possibly corresponds to TRBD2 (5 bases). The germline gives CDR1 MRHNA, CDR2 SNTAGT. The CDR3 runs 12 residues. The DNA of the CDR3 is TGTGCCAGCCGGGCCCACCCCGGGGAACTGTTTTTT. This sequence encodes CASRAHPGELFF.

V gene TRBV6-1 combines with J gene TRBJ2-7, with 9 bases matching TRBD1. This CDR3 contains 15 residues. With 3 bases clipped from V and 3 bases from J, the junction kept 6 bases outside the gene matches. CDR1 and CDR2 from the germline V gene are MNHNS and SASEGT. CDR3 in amino acids: CASSDGTGLIYEQYF. CDR3 nucleotides: TGTGCCAGCAGTGACGGGACAGGGTTAATCTACGAGCAGTACTTC.

This clone has a single count. The rearrangement joins TRBV1 to TRBJ1-2. TRBV1 is classified as a pseudogene. This CDR3 region has 15 residues. CDR3 DNA sequence: TGCACCAGCAGCCAATTCAGCAGCCCCTGGGGAGGCTACACCTTC. Amino acids: CTSSQFSSPWGGYTF.

This chain uses TRBV5-1 with TRBJ1-5, with D possibly TRBD1 on 5 matching bases. Germline loops: CDR1 SGHRS, CDR2 YFSETQ. Between the trimmed V and J ends, which lost 0 bases and 6 bases, there was a span of 13 bases. The CDR3 contains 15 residues. This CDR3 reads CASSLGQRRSQPQHF. CDR3 bases: TGCGCCAGCAGCTTGGGACAGCGCCGGAGTCAGCCCCAGCATTTT.

Comment on this clone: The sample holds other DNA sequences that translate to the same CDR3. The chain couples TRBV20-1 to TRBJ1-1, with 8 bases matching TRBD1. After removal of 6 bases from V and 4 bases from J, the junction contained 1 base not matched to a gene. This CDR3 has 11 residues. Per germline, CDR1 DFQATT and CDR2 SNEGSKA (reference sequence). CDR3 sequence: CSATGGTEAFF. CDR3 DNA sequence: TGCAGTGCCACAGGGGGCACTGAAGCTTTCTTT.

This rearrangement joins TRBV27 to TRBJ1-1; TRBD1 might be the D (6 bases). The germline V gene has CDR1 MNHEY and CDR2 SMNVEV (reference sequence). With 7 bases removed from V and 0 bases from J, the gap between germline ends came to 18 bases. CDR3 length: 16 amino acids. The CDR3 here is CASNPSRDTVNTEAFF. The CDR3 bases are TGTGCCAGCAACCCCTCGCGGGACACGGTGAACACTGAAGCTTTCTTT.

This rearrangement joins TRBV20-1 to TRBJ2-5; TRBD2 aligns across 10 bases. This CDR3 contains 15 residues. The V and J ends lost 6 bases and 3 bases, in that order; junction bases with no gene match: 10. The V gene's germline CDR1 is DFQATT and CDR2 SNEGSKA (reference sequence). CDR3 sequence (DNA): TGCAGTGCGAGTGGGGGACTAGCGTTGAAAGAGACCCAGTACTTC. It encodes CSASGGLALKETQYF.

This chain joins TRBV27 and TRBJ2-7; either TRBD1 or TRBD2 may supply D (5 bases each). Per germline, CDR1 MNHEY and CDR2 SMNVEV (reference sequence). Trimming removed 3 bases at V and 1 base at J, with 10 bases between. This CDR3 has 14 residues. CDR3 amino acids: CASSFRGASYEQYF. The CDR3 nucleotides read TGTGCCAGCAGTTTCCGGGGCGCTTCCTACGAGCAGTACTTC.

The rearrangement links TRBV14 to TRBJ1-2; D call uncertain. CDR3 length: 14 amino acids. The germline V gene encodes CDR1 SGHDN and CDR2 FVKESK. V was pared by 3 bases and J by 2 bases, with 10 bases between. The CDR3 is CASSHNSPNYGYTF. As DNA, the CDR3 is TGTGCCAGCAGCCACAACAGCCCAAACTATGGCTACACCTTC.

The genes are TRBV25-1 and TRBJ1-2, with D unresolved. The ends were cut back, 1 base at V and 3 bases at J, with 9 bases in the middle. CDR3 length: 14 amino acids. CDR1 and CDR2 (germline): MGHDK, SYGVNS. CDR3 residues: CASSEFESDYGYTF. The CDR3 nucleotides are TGTGCCAGCAGTGAATTTGAATCGGACTATGGCTACACCTTC.

V gene TRBV18 combines with J gene TRBJ2-1; the match to TRBD1 covers 11 bases. The germline V gene encodes CDR1 KGHSH and CDR2 LQKENI. The J segment lost 4 bases and the V segment lost 5 bases, leaving 4 bases of the junction unmatched. The CDR3 totals 15 residues. The CDR3 sequence: CASSTGQGAYNEQFF. The CDR3 DNA reads as TGTGCCAGCTCAACAGGACAGGGGGCTTACAATGAGCAGTTCTTC.